The clone carrying this TCR beta chain was picked up a small number of times. Its antigen remains unknown. Trimming took off 11 bases at V and 8 bases at J, with 18 bases between the two ends. CDR1 and CDR2 from the germline V gene are MNHNS and SASEGT. The CDR3 covers 12 residues. There were no patients who had received any treatment before thyroid surgery. The authors' processing: To classify distant metastasis in papillary thyroid cancer, a model was built from CDR3 differences across clinicopathological groups. Using MiXCR, TCRdb re-called clones from the PCR reads. TCRdb, rather than the study authors, made the V and J calls. The data contain around 17,000 clones, approximately 23% of them singletons. This sample was taken from a study of metastatic and nonmetastatic thyroid tumors. General study results and limits: Significantly greater TCR beta diversity was reportedly found in malignant thyroid tumors than in benign nodules (in blood and tumor).

The chain has TRBV6-1 and TRBJ1-2; D gene uncertain. The specimen was adjacent normal tissue. This sequence originates from a female donor with papillary thyroid cancer or a benign thyroid nodule (not recorded which). Some clones in this sample may be carry-over from other donors' samples. CDR3 nucleotide sequence: TGTGCCGCCGCCAGGCGGGTAGAGGGCTACACCTTC. Translation: CAAARRVEGYTF.